The rows below give T cell receptor beta chains drawn from one sample of a study of STAT3 mutations in large granular lymphocyte leukemia. The repertoire was sequenced with immunoSEQ multiplex PCR; TCRdb's copy has only in-frame clones and lacks some. The sample shows several thousand clones, less than 75% of them seen only once. The specimen was peripheral blood mononuclear cells. Receptor source: a boy aged 10-17 years with T-cell large granular lymphocyte leukemia. Some clones in this sample may be carry-over from other donors' samples. Each CDR3 is given with its conserved first and last residue. The order of the fields is V gene, clone size, J gene, D gene, CDR3 protein, CDR3 DNA. D genes are given only for firm matches. A clone size is listed for some rows: how often the clone was seen (once, few, many), or a class if it is expanded.

V gene: TRBV18
clone size: .
J gene: TRBJ2-1
D gene: TRBD2
CDR3 protein: CASSPIAGAYNEQFF
CDR3 DNA: TGTGCCAGCTCACCGATAGCGGGGGCCTACAATGAGCAGTTCTTC

V gene: TRBV27
clone size: .
J gene: TRBJ2-2
D gene: TRBD1
CDR3 protein: CASSLTQGPGELFF
CDR3 DNA: TGTGCCAGCAGTTTAACACAGGGGCCCGGGGAGCTGTTTTTT

V gene: TRBV6-5
clone size: once
J gene: TRBJ1-1
D gene: .
CDR3 protein: CASRYHGTRTEAFF
CDR3 DNA: TGTGCCAGCAGATACCACGGGACGAGAACTGAAGCTTTCTTT

V gene: TRBV5-1
clone size: .
J gene: TRBJ2-5
D gene: .
CDR3 protein: CASSLGVLETQYF
CDR3 DNA: TGCGCCAGCAGCTTGGGGGTGCTCGAGACCCAGTACTTC

V gene: TRBV29-1
clone size: .
J gene: TRBJ2-5
D gene: .
CDR3 protein: CSVEDLRSWQETQYF
CDR3 DNA: TGCAGCGTTGAAGATCTTCGCTCCTGGCAAGAGACCCAGTACTTC

V gene: TRBV29-1
clone size: .
J gene: TRBJ2-1
D gene: .
CDR3 protein: CSVASPGNEQFF
CDR3 DNA: TGCAGCGTTGCCAGCCCCGGGAATGAGCAGTTCTTC

V gene: TRBV28
clone size: .
J gene: TRBJ2-7
D gene: .
CDR3 protein: CASSPSEATYEQYF
CDR3 DNA: TGTGCCAGCAGTCCCAGTGAAGCTACCTACGAGCAGTACTTC

V gene: TRBV4-2
clone size: .
J gene: TRBJ2-2
D gene: TRBD1
CDR3 protein: CASSLGWTGNTGELFF
CDR3 DNA: TGTGCCAGCAGCCTGGGATGGACAGGGAACACCGGGGAGCTGTTTTTT

V gene: TRBV29-1
clone size: .
J gene: TRBJ2-7
D gene: .
CDR3 protein: CSVVPGDHEQYF
CDR3 DNA: TGCAGCGTTGTACCAGGGGACCACGAGCAGTACTTC

V gene: TRBV25-1
clone size: .
J gene: TRBJ1-1
D gene: .
CDR3 protein: CASTIRGESEAFF
CDR3 DNA: TGTGCCAGCACCATAAGGGGGGAGTCTGAAGCTTTCTTT

V gene: TRBV5-1
clone size: few
J gene: TRBJ2-7
D gene: TRBD1
CDR3 protein: CASRNGQGITEQYF
CDR3 DNA: TGCGCCAGCAGAAACGGACAGGGGATTACCGAGCAGTACTTC

V gene: TRBV30
clone size: .
J gene: TRBJ2-3
D gene: .
CDR3 protein: CAWSVPAGSTDTQYF
CDR3 DNA: TGTGCCTGGAGTGTACCTGCTGGATCCACAGATACGCAGTATTTT

V gene: TRBV7-2
clone size: .
J gene: TRBJ2-2
D gene: TRBD1
CDR3 protein: CASSLIQGVTGELFF
CDR3 DNA: TGTGCCAGCAGCTTAATACAGGGGGTGACCGGGGAGCTGTTTTTT

V gene: TRBV5-1
clone size: .
J gene: TRBJ1-4
D gene: .
CDR3 protein: CASSLVGRQVEKLFF
CDR3 DNA: TGCGCCAGCAGCTTGGTGGGCCGACAAGTTGAAAAACTGTTTTTT

V gene: TRBV7-9
clone size: .
J gene: TRBJ1-2
D gene: .
CDR3 protein: CASSLVGTGYGYTF
CDR3 DNA: TGTGCCAGCAGCTTAGTCGGGACCGGCTATGGCTACACCTTC

V gene: TRBV30
clone size: few
J gene: TRBJ1-6
D gene: TRBD1
CDR3 protein: CAWSRTGGSPLHF
CDR3 DNA: TGTGCCTGGAGCAGGACAGGTGGATCACCCCTCCACTTT

V gene: TRBV7-9
clone size: .
J gene: TRBJ2-7
D gene: .
CDR3 protein: CASSSLGLSGYEQYF
CDR3 DNA: TGTGCCAGCAGCTCCCTCGGCCTATCGGGGTACGAGCAGTACTTC

V gene: TRBV6-6
clone size: few
J gene: TRBJ1-5
D gene: TRBD1
CDR3 protein: CASSWTGQGNQPQHF
CDR3 DNA: TGTGCCAGCAGTTGGACAGGTCAGGGCAATCAGCCCCAGCATTTT

V gene: TRBV9
clone size: .
J gene: TRBJ1-2
D gene: .
CDR3 protein: CASSAVESYGYTF
CDR3 DNA: TGTGCCAGCAGTGCAGTCGAGTCCTATGGCTACACCTTC

V gene: TRBV18
clone size: few
J gene: TRBJ2-7
D gene: TRBD1
CDR3 protein: CASSSGQGAFYEQYF
CDR3 DNA: TGTGCCAGCTCATCTGGACAGGGAGCCTTCTACGAGCAGTACTTC

V gene: TRBV5-4
clone size: .
J gene: TRBJ1-2
D gene: .
CDR3 protein: CASSTGDIDYGYTF
CDR3 DNA: TGTGCCAGCAGCACCGGGGACATTGACTATGGCTACACCTTC

V gene: TRBV13
clone size: .
J gene: TRBJ1-4
D gene: TRBD1
CDR3 protein: CASSSQGAREKLFF
CDR3 DNA: TGTGCCAGCAGCTCACAGGGGGCGCGTGAAAAACTGTTTTTT

V gene: TRBV30
clone size: once
J gene: TRBJ1-5
D gene: .
CDR3 protein: CAWSFSQGLGQPQHF
CDR3 DNA: TGTGCCTGGAGTTTCTCTCAGGGTCTTGGTCAGCCCCAGCATTTT

V gene: TRBV29-1
clone size: .
J gene: TRBJ1-2
D gene: TRBD1
CDR3 protein: CSVFRGGTGYTF
CDR3 DNA: TGCAGCGTTTTCAGGGGGGGAACTGGCTACACCTTC

V gene: TRBV5-6
clone size: .
J gene: TRBJ2-5
D gene: TRBD1
CDR3 protein: CASSPGGLETQYF
CDR3 DNA: TGTGCCAGCAGCCCAGGGGGCTTGGAGACCCAGTACTTC

V gene: TRBV7-9
clone size: once
J gene: TRBJ2-7
D gene: .
CDR3 protein: CASSLAPGEQYF
CDR3 DNA: TGTGCCAGCAGCTTAGCCCCCGGCGAGCAGTACTTC

V gene: TRBV30
clone size: once
J gene: TRBJ2-7
D gene: .
CDR3 protein: CAWIRRPSYEQYF
CDR3 DNA: TGTGCCTGGATACGAAGGCCCTCCTACGAGCAGTACTTC

V gene: TRBV7-2
clone size: few
J gene: TRBJ2-7
D gene: .
CDR3 protein: CASSLQGGPNYEQYF
CDR3 DNA: TGTGCCAGCAGCTTACAAGGGGGACCTAATTACGAGCAGTACTTC

V gene: TRBV5-1
clone size: .
J gene: TRBJ2-7
D gene: .
CDR3 protein: CASSLLTGDYEQYF
CDR3 DNA: TGCGCCAGCAGCTTGTTGACCGGCGACTACGAGCAGTACTTC

V gene: TRBV29-1
clone size: once
J gene: TRBJ1-2
D gene: TRBD1
CDR3 protein: CSAFGTGVNGYTF
CDR3 DNA: TGCAGCGCATTCGGGACAGGGGTAAATGGCTACACCTTC

V gene: TRBV7-9
clone size: .
J gene: TRBJ2-5
D gene: .
CDR3 protein: CASSQEGWETQYF
CDR3 DNA: TGTGCCAGCAGCCAGGAGGGGTGGGAGACCCAGTACTTC

V gene: TRBV6-6
clone size: few
J gene: TRBJ1-2
D gene: .
CDR3 protein: CASVDVYGYTF
CDR3 DNA: TGTGCCAGCGTAGACGTGTATGGCTACACCTTC

V gene: TRBV5-6
clone size: .
J gene: TRBJ1-2
D gene: TRBD1
CDR3 protein: CASSFGQGALNYGYTF
CDR3 DNA: TGTGCCAGCAGCTTTGGACAGGGGGCCCTCAACTATGGCTACACCTTC

V gene: TRBV7-9
clone size: few
J gene: TRBJ1-6
D gene: .
CDR3 protein: CASSLSGWDSPLHF
CDR3 DNA: TGTGCCAGCAGCTTATCAGGATGGGATTCACCCCTCCACTTT

V gene: TRBV5-1
clone size: .
J gene: TRBJ2-7
D gene: TRBD1
CDR3 protein: CASSSRQGESYEQYF
CDR3 DNA: TGCGCCAGCAGCTCAAGACAGGGGGAATCTTACGAGCAGTACTTC

V gene: TRBV18
clone size: .
J gene: TRBJ1-1
D gene: TRBD1
CDR3 protein: CASSQTGKAEAFF
CDR3 DNA: TGTGCCAGCTCACAGACAGGGAAGGCTGAAGCTTTCTTT

V gene: TRBV5-4
clone size: .
J gene: TRBJ2-1
D gene: TRBD2
CDR3 protein: CASSPTSGRSSYNEQFF
CDR3 DNA: TGTGCCAGCAGCCCGACTAGCGGGAGATCATCCTACAATGAGCAGTTCTTC

V gene: TRBV27
clone size: .
J gene: TRBJ2-7
D gene: TRBD1
CDR3 protein: CASSPSPTGRHEQYF
CDR3 DNA: TGTGCCAGCAGTCCCTCCCCGACAGGGCGCCACGAGCAGTACTTC

V gene: TRBV5-6
clone size: .
J gene: TRBJ2-5
D gene: .
CDR3 protein: CASSWGLVGETQYF
CDR3 DNA: TGTGCCAGCAGCTGGGGGCTAGTAGGCGAGACCCAGTACTTC

V gene: TRBV7-9
clone size: few
J gene: TRBJ2-7
D gene: .
CDR3 protein: CASSLGPEYEQYF
CDR3 DNA: TGTGCCAGCAGCTTAGGTCCGGAATACGAGCAGTACTTC

V gene: TRBV7-9
clone size: .
J gene: TRBJ1-5
D gene: .
CDR3 protein: CASSEMGNQPQHF
CDR3 DNA: TGTGCCAGCAGCGAGATGGGCAATCAGCCCCAGCATTTT

V gene: TRBV11-2
clone size: .
J gene: TRBJ2-7
D gene: .
CDR3 protein: CASSQGGYEQYF
CDR3 DNA: TGTGCCAGCAGCCAAGGGGGGTACGAGCAGTACTTC

V gene: TRBV7-9
clone size: .
J gene: TRBJ1-5
D gene: .
CDR3 protein: CASQGSSNQPQHF
CDR3 DNA: TGTGCCTCTCAGGGATCGAGCAATCAGCCCCAGCATTTT

V gene: TRBV29-1
clone size: .
J gene: TRBJ2-3
D gene: .
CDR3 protein: CSANPGTVRTDTQYF
CDR3 DNA: TGCAGCGCCAACCCTGGGACGGTAAGAACAGATACGCAGTATTTT

V gene: TRBV7-9
clone size: .
J gene: TRBJ1-2
D gene: .
CDR3 protein: CASSLGIPRYGYTF
CDR3 DNA: TGTGCCAGCAGCTTAGGGATCCCTAGGTATGGCTACACCTTC

V gene: TRBV7-9
clone size: .
J gene: TRBJ2-7
D gene: TRBD1
CDR3 protein: CASSLGDRGQYEQYF
CDR3 DNA: TGTGCCAGCAGCTTAGGGGACAGGGGGCAGTACGAGCAGTACTTC

V gene: TRBV7-9
clone size: once
J gene: TRBJ1-5
D gene: TRBD1
CDR3 protein: CASSLEGTGGRGGNQPQHF
CDR3 DNA: TGTGCCAGCAGCTTAGAGGGGACAGGGGGTCGAGGGGGGAATCAGCCCCAGCATTTT

V gene: TRBV10-2
clone size: .
J gene: TRBJ2-7
D gene: TRBD1
CDR3 protein: CASSKTGLLSYEQYF
CDR3 DNA: TGCGCCAGCAGCAAGACAGGGCTCCTCTCCTACGAGCAGTACTTC

V gene: TRBV5-1
clone size: .
J gene: TRBJ2-3
D gene: .
CDR3 protein: CASSRDREGTQYF
CDR3 DNA: TGCGCCAGCAGCCGGGACCGAGAAGGTACGCAGTATTTT

V gene: TRBV4-2
clone size: .
J gene: TRBJ2-3
D gene: .
CDR3 protein: CASSQRGQITDTQYF
CDR3 DNA: TGTGCCAGCAGCCAAAGAGGCCAAATCACAGATACGCAGTATTTT

V gene: TRBV29-1
clone size: .
J gene: TRBJ2-7
D gene: TRBD1
CDR3 protein: CSVPGQGADEQYF
CDR3 DNA: TGCAGCGTCCCGGGACAGGGGGCCGACGAGCAGTACTTC

V gene: TRBV7-9
clone size: .
J gene: TRBJ2-7
D gene: .
CDR3 protein: CASSGGYTYEQYF
CDR3 DNA: TGTGCCAGCAGCGGGGGGTACACCTACGAGCAGTACTTC

V gene: TRBV7-9
clone size: .
J gene: TRBJ2-3
D gene: .
CDR3 protein: CASSLVGTSSTDTQYF
CDR3 DNA: TGTGCCAGCAGCTTAGTTGGAACATCTAGCACAGATACGCAGTATTTT

V gene: TRBV4-3
clone size: .
J gene: TRBJ2-7
D gene: .
CDR3 protein: CASSQGKDSYEQYF
CDR3 DNA: TGCGCCAGCAGCCAAGGAAAAGACTCCTACGAGCAGTACTTC

V gene: TRBV5-1
clone size: .
J gene: TRBJ1-4
D gene: .
CDR3 protein: CASSSLDSPTNEKLFF
CDR3 DNA: TGCGCCAGCAGCTCCTTGGACAGCCCAACTAATGAAAAACTGTTTTTT